These T cell receptor beta chains were read from a single sample in a study of vaccination and CD4 T cells after COVID-19. Each CDR3 protein is one row after TCRdb ran MiXCR on the PCR reads. The sample comprises around 12,000 distinct CDR3 sequences, around three fifths of which are singletons, and about 13% rests with the top ten. These receptors' targets are unknown. The sequenced sample was CD4+ T cells from blood, cultured in vitro. The receptors here all came from a human donor who had recovered from COVID-19. Both conserved end residues are trimmed from each CDR3. A D gene is named only where the DNA matches it firmly.

j_call v_call cdr3_length d_call cdr3_aa
TRBJ2-1 TRBV20-1 12 TRBD1 SAMGQYYYNEQF
TRBJ2-7 TRBV14 12 . ASSRGPTGYEQY
TRBJ1-2 TRBV6-1 10 TRBD1 ASSRTGLGYT
TRBJ2-7 TRBV20-1 10 . SASYSSYEQY
TRBJ1-3 TRBV20-1 12 . SASRGASGNTIY
TRBJ1-2 TRBV24-1 12 TRBD1 ATQDDRDNYGYT
TRBJ1-2 TRBV20-1 14 . SARGTGSTFNYGYT
TRBJ1-4 TRBV11-2 13 . ASSSDRASNEKLF
TRBJ1-3 TRBV20-1 11 . SASPSSWGTIY
TRBJ1-5 TRBV12-3/TRBV12-4 13 . ASSLWLQINQPQH
TRBJ2-3 TRBV19 12 . ASSRASAADTQY
TRBJ2-1 TRBV6-1 12 TRBD2 ASNSGSTQAEQF
TRBJ1-1 TRBV19 11 . ASSTPSALGTF
TRBJ2-3 TRBV20-1 13 TRBD2 SAGVGTSHTDTQY
TRBJ2-3 TRBV2 9 . ASSAGYTQY
TRBJ2-7 TRBV7-2 13 TRBD1 ASSKLRGPGYGQY
TRBJ2-7 TRBV12-3/TRBV12-4 10 . ASSLWAYEQY
TRBJ2-2 TRBV7-3 15 TRBD2 ASSRTSGGGSTGELF
TRBJ2-7 TRBV20-1 12 . SAPGTTPPYEQY
TRBJ1-5 TRBV30 11 . AWSDDSNQSQH
TRBJ1-2 TRBV15 14 . ATSVTTGHANYGYT
TRBJ1-1 TRBV6-5 11 . ASSSGRNTEAF
TRBJ2-1 TRBV18 10 . ASSPDSNEQF
TRBJ1-5 TRBV20-1 13 TRBD1 SVTTGGAGNQPQH
TRBJ1-1 TRBV20-1 12 . SAARTNGNTEAF
TRBJ1-5 TRBV6-2/TRBV6-3 17 . ASRSVRGPEAYSNQPQH
TRBJ1-1 TRBV20-1 11 . SGQGHMNTEAF
TRBJ1-1 TRBV15 11 . ATSRAPNTEAF